This T cell receptor beta chain was documented in a study of cytomegalovirus exposure and HLA in healthy donors (dated by TCRdb to 2016 to 2017). For context, the study as a whole: In an earlier analysis of 450 to 750 of the donors, about 270 Gb of sequence data and 95 million to 130 million unique TCR beta sequences from about 179 million T cells were reported. The number of donors typed differed by locus, with about 629-630 for A, B, C, DRB1 and DQB1, around 520 for DQA1, nearly 610 for DPA1, and some 440 for DPB1. An earlier analysis of around 580 of the donors used high-throughput TCR beta sequencing to judge whether each TCR beta V gene segment behaved as functional or pseudogenic. Every repertoire in the discovery cohort had been generated on one and the same sequencing platform. Donor age, sex, ethnicity and CMV serostatus were collected together with the repertoire data. A separate validation cohort of about 110 different subjects was used in addition to the roughly 640-subject first cohort. The study profiled the T cell repertoires of 500 to 800 subjects by immunosequencing and related them to cytomegalovirus serostatus. The study was designed to test whether signatures of past pathogen exposure could be identified by cataloging public T cell receptors. Four or five DR-DQ haplotypes were handled as single units for association and clustering because linkage in the cohort was strong. A later analysis re-examined previously published TCR beta repertoires from 600 to 700 donors and added high-resolution HLA genotyping to investigate patterns of TCR occurrence. Both class I and class II loci were covered by HLA typing, at four-digit resolution. To predict cytomegalovirus infection status, the study brought together high-throughput TCR immunosequencing, statistical association of individual TCRs with disease status, and machine learning. Rather than drawing on any new phenotypic data, the later analysis identified candidate immune exposures from TCR beta sequences and the way those sequences occurred across donors. Of the roughly 400 genotyped donors, roughly 80% were placed in the genetic ancestry cluster associated with self-reported Caucasian donors. Across approximately 400 genotyped donors of the cohort, an average of about 200,000 unique TCR beta nucleotide sequences per donor were sequenced, and around 20% of those sequences were non-productive. A later genetic analysis took genome-wide SNP genotypes for about 65% of the 666 donors and used that subset as a discovery cohort. About 320 gigabases of sequencing data and tens of millions of unique TCR sequences were included in an early release covering roughly 600 HLA-typed donors.

Germline trimming: 2 bases from V, 4 bases from J; junction bases outside gene matches: 5. The germline V gene (reference sequence) sets CDR1 to LNHNV and CDR2 to YYDKDF. Including cysteine and phenylalanine, the CDR3 has 15 amino acids. Just CDR3 DNA is preserved here, 45 bases in frame from base 1. The protocol used for the library was the immunoSEQ multiplex PCR assay. The multiplex PCR relied on a mix of 60 forward primers for TCR Vbeta segments and 13 reverse primers for TCR Jbeta segments. The CDR3 region of rearranged TCR beta genes was amplified from genomic DNA by a multiplex PCR assay. The amplified TCR beta libraries were sequenced on the Illumina HiSeq System as 87-base-pair reads. The paper's processing steps were these. A later analysis counted tens of millions of unique TCR beta chains across the approximately 700 repertoires, and about 10 million of these chains were shared by at least two donors. Raw reads were error-corrected and collapsed into unique sequences by a nearest-neighbor algorithm in which closely related sequences were merged to remove PCR and sequencing errors. V, D and J gene segments were assigned by aligning CDR3 sequences to IMGT reference sequences. For a sequence to be retained, a match of at least six nucleotides was required to both a V gene segment and a J gene segment. Rearrangements were classified as productive when the CDR3 lacked stop codons and remained in frame with V and J, and all other rearrangements were classified as non-productive. Following IMGT convention, CDR3 was defined as the stretch from the second conserved V-encoded cysteine to the conserved J-encoded phenylalanine. The earlier analysis of a few hundred of the donors excluded sequences that lacked an unambiguous match to a single V gene segment. In an earlier analysis of approximately 610 of the donors, V segments were called functional above 56.7% productive rearrangements and were called segregating when the between-donor standard deviation exceeded 5%. A statistical classification framework was built to diagnose cytomegalovirus status from the catalog of TCR beta chain sequences. In a later analysis, TCR nucleotide sequences were compared against IMGT/GENE-DB human TR gene sequences so that V and J genes could be assigned. In a later analysis, CDR3 sequences and most-parsimonious VDJ recombination scenarios were assigned using the TCRdist pipeline. A later analysis defined each TCR beta chain by its CDR3 amino acid sequence plus V-gene family, and excluded reads lacking a unique V-gene family. A later analysis removed 550 to 700 highly shared, low-generation-probability nucleotide sequences to deal with suspected cross-contamination and a sequencing artifact. For each public chain, a later analysis derived a clonal expansion index from normalized ranks of inferred template counts within each repertoire. Generation probabilities in a later analysis came from a VDJ recombination model fitted to out-of-frame rearrangements, and those results were checked against IGoR. In a later analysis, hypergeometric tests were used to score TCR-TCR, TCR-HLA and TCR-CMV co-occurrence, with a repertoire-size bias correction applied to TCR pairs. In a later analysis, false discovery rates were estimated by permuting HLA or CMV assignments 20 times. In a later analysis, co-occurring TCRs were grouped using DBSCAN, and TCRdist sequence similarity was added for clustering within HLA-allele-positive subsets. Co-occurrence clustering excluded repertoires with fewer than 30,000 or more than 120,000 public chains, plus five with anomalous nucleotide sharing. This is the immuneACCESS table as TCRdb keeps it, with only in-frame sequences that have V and J called. A part of the clones is gone; compared with another copy, unresolved V genes explain less than half, and the rest is unexplained. The V and J calls and clone size were taken over from that table, and D and trimming were inferred from the DNA. Present in this sample are under 130,000 clones, 75% to 90% of which were seen just once. Of the sample, 6.5% to 7% is held by the ten largest clones.

Summary of the overall study and its limitations: The authors suggested that the approach could potentially be generalized to other disease states and immunological phenotypes. In a later analysis, around 17,000 TCR beta sequences were associated with specific HLA alleles at a false discovery rate of 0.05. Strong co-occurrence of HLA alleles, especially DR and DQ, made assigning TCR associations to individual alleles difficult. According to a later analysis, most CMV-associated TCR beta chains appeared to be HLA-restricted, and the HLA associations seemed to be driven largely by CMV exposure. Roughly uniform sequencing depth across donors was assumed in presence/absence analyses, although this assumption may not hold. V-gene and J-gene trimming of TCR beta chains was associated with a missense DCLRE1C variant in a later genetic analysis, and the association was replicated in an independent cohort. Because some donors lacked HLA typing at each locus, the association tests relied only on the typed subset. A later analysis found that TCR association rates varied across HLA loci, with DRB1 alleles showing the most associated TCRs and HLA-C alleles the fewest. Because the 87-base-pair reads could not distinguish some IMGT-functional V segments, including TRBV6-2 and TRBV6-3, those segments were excluded. In an earlier analysis of fewer than 700 of the donors, most TCR beta V segments appeared in productive rearrangements about 90% or about 30% of the time, broadly matching IMGT annotations. Roughly 17 rarely observed V segments, including chromosome 9 orphons, were excluded from the earlier analysis of some 590 of the donors because counts were too low. Most TCR sequences were observed very rarely across donors, whereas some public TCRs were present in many individuals. Cytomegalovirus status was reported to be diagnosed by the classifier with high specificity and sensitivity in both the original and validation cohorts. The study gave a list of 150 to 200 TCR beta chains associated with cytomegalovirus. In vitro tests confirmed that three of the cytomegalovirus-associated TCR beta chains recognize cytomegalovirus antigens. A further reported finding was that TCR beta sequences accurately predicted the HLA-A and HLA-B alleles for most subjects in the first cohort. In a later genetic analysis, fewer N-insertions in productive TCRs were reported among donors in an Asian-associated ancestry cluster than the roughly 700-donor mean. Compared with equally common non-associated chains, HLA-associated TCR beta chains in a later analysis were more clonally expanded and had lower generation probabilities. Several of the top co-occurrence clusters appeared to be linked to parvovirus B19, influenza, CMV and Epstein-Barr virus, according to a later analysis. Correlated functional status among segregating V segments might be attributable to linkage disequilibrium, but an unknown experimental factor could not be ruled out. The sequencing pipeline was judged likely to have produced a cluster of highly shared sequence variants as a technical artifact. The cohort was sequenced for TCR beta chains only, and without alpha or paired-chain data the features that could be detected were limited. For the cohort, immune exposure information was limited to CMV serostatus.

The cohort consisted of approximately 670 healthy bone marrow donors. Cohort members were all nominally healthy when sampled, although unrecorded immune exposures were likely present. The donor was CMV seropositive and belonged to the group of over 250 seropositive cohort members. A peripheral blood sample was provided by each donor, and peripheral blood mononuclear cells were used for TCR beta sequencing. Genomic DNA extraction from the blood cell samples was performed with the Qiagen DNeasy Blood Extraction Kit. Regarding this clone: The antigen it recognizes is unknown. Base-call qualities are not available, and no considerably larger clone is one nucleotide away.

Sequenced input: PBMCs. Recombination connected TRBV15 to TRBJ2-1; the central 7 bases match TRBD1. The receptor comes from a man aged 25 to 40 in good health and CMV-seropositive. For the CDR3, the sequence is CATSRRDSLYNEQFF. The nucleotide sequence is TGTGCCACCAGCAGAAGGGACAGCCTTTACAATGAGCAGTTCTTC.